Given below is one T cell receptor beta chain in context. Its antigen is unknown. Each 20-30 mg portion of unsorted bulk tissue served as the source for co-extraction of RNA and DNA. The sample comes from a study of tumor-infiltrating lymphocytes in primary liver carcinoma. A primer in the constant region served to generate TCR beta cDNA from approximately 460 ng of total RNA. For TCR beta, libraries were produced by three nested multiplex PCR rounds using slightly modified ARM-PCR. Two initial PCR rounds of about 10 cycles each paired TRBV1-TRBV30 forward primers with a C-beta reverse primer. TCRdb re-called the multiplex PCR reads through MiXCR, storing one row per CDR3 protein. The data hold around 190,000 distinct CDR3 sequences, with 70% to 90% observed a single time. Broader study findings: About 7.5-24% of top clones, no more, were shared by all five regions. Overlap between tumor regions exceeded overlap of tumor with adjacent tissue or blood.

Germline CDR1 reads SGHAT; CDR2 reads FQNNGV. The CDR3 contains 15 residues. The receptor comes from a man between 35 and 55 years old with primary liver carcinoma and hepatitis B virus infection. The sample was tumor tissue from primary liver carcinoma. The rearrangement joins TRBV11-2 to TRBJ2-1; 7 bases are a match to TRBD2. The DNA for the CDR3 is TGTGTCAACAGCGGCACTAGCGAGAGCTATTCTGAGCAGTTCTTC. Protein sequence: CVNSGTSESYSEQFF.